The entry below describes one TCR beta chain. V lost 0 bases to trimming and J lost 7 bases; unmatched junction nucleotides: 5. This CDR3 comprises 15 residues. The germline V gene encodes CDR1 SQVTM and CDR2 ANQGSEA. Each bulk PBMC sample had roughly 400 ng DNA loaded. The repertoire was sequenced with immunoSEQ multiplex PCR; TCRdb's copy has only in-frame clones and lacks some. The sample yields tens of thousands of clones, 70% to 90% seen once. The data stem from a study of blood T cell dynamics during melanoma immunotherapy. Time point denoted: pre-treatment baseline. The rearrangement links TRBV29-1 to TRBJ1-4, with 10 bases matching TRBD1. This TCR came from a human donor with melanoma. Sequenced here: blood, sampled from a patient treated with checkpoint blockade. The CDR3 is CSVEDRGQGSEKLFF. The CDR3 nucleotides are TGCAGCGTTGAAGATCGGGGACAGGGGAGTGAAAAACTGTTTTTT.